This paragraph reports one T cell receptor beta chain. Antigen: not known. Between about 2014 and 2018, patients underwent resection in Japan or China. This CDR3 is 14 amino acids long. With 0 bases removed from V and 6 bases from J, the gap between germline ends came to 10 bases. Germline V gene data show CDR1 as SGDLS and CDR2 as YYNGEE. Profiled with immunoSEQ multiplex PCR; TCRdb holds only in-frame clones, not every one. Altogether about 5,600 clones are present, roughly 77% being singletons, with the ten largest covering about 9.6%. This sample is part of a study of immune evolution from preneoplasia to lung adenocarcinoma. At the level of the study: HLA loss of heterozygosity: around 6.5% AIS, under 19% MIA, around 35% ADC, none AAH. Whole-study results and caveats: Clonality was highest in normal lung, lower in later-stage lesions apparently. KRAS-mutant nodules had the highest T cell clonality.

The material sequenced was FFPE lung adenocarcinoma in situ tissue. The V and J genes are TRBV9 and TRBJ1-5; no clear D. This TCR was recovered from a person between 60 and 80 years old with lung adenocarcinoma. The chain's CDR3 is CASSVAPDGQPQHF. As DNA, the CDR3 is TGTGCCAGCAGCGTAGCCCCGGACGGTCAGCCCCAGCATTTT. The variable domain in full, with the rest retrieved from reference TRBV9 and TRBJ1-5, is DSGVTQTPKHLITATGQRVTLRCSPRSGDLSVYWYQQSLDQGLQFLIQYYNGEERAKGNILERFSAQQFPDLHSELNLSSLELGDSALYFCASSVAPDGQPQHFGDGTRLSIL.